A single sample is the source of the 2 T cell receptor beta chains below, sequenced in a study of regulatory T cells in long-lasting Graves disease. Library construction for TCR beta used iRepertoire HTBI primers and Arm-PCR of CDR3 regions. TCRdb re-analysed the multiplex PCR reads in MiXCR, keeping a single row per CDR3 protein. The data hold around 460,000 distinct CDR3 sequences, with around a fifth observed a single time. Time point meaning: persistent/refractory GD, antithyroid drugs over 5 years with positive TRAb. Extracted RNA from PBMCs served as the source of the TCR library. The input for sequencing was peripheral blood mononuclear cells (PBMCs), taken when the disease was refractory, from a patient treated with antithyroid drugs. The source is a female donor with Graves disease.

In the case of this clonotype: A single base is all that separates this from a far larger clone, so a read error is likely. The chain has TRBV7-2 and TRBJ2-7; no clear D gene. The CDR3 covers 12 residues. V was pared by 0 bases and J by 3 bases, with 3 bases between. CDR1 and CDR2 (germline): SGHTA, FQGNSA. Here the CDR3 reads CASSLACYEQYF. CDR3 bases: TGTGCCAGCAGCTTAGCCTGCTACGAGCAGTACTTC. Full variable domain (rest looked up from reference TRBV7-2 and TRBJ2-7): GAGVSQSPSNKVTEKGKDVELRCDPISGHTALYWYRQSLGQGLEFLIYFQGNSAPDKSGLPSDRFSAERTGGSVSTLTIQRTQQEDSAVYLCASSLACYEQYFGPGTRLTVT.

Points on this clonotype: A much more abundant neighbour one base away suggests this may be a read error. The chain recombines TRBV28 with TRBJ1-2; D is unclear. The germline CDR1 and CDR2 sequences are MDHEN and SYDVKM. CDR3 length: 11 amino acids. Trimming removed 6 bases from V and 7 bases from J, with 9 bases in between. Written as DNA, the CDR3 is TGTGCCAGCAGCCCGGACGGTGGCTACACCTTC. Its translation is CASSPDGGYTF.